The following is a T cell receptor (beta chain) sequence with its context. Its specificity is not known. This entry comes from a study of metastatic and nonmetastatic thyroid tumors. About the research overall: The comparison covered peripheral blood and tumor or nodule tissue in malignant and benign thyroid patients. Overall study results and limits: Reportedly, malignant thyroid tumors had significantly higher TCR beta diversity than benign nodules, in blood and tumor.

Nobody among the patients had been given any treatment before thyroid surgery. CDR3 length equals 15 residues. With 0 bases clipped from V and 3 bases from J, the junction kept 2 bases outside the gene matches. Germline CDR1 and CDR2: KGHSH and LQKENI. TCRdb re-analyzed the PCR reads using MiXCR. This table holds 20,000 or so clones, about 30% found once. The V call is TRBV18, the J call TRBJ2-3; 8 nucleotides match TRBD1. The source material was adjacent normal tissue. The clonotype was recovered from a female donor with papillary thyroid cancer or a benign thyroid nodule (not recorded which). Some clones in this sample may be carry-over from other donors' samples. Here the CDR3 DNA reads TGTGCCAGCTCACCACCGAACAGGGGGACAGATACGCAGTATTTT. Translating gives CASSPPNRGTDTQYF.